The 25 T cell receptor beta chains below were found in one sample sequenced in a study of T-cell memory formation after mild COVID-19. TCRdb ran MiXCR on the 5' RACE reads and lists one entry per CDR3 protein. The sample shows hundreds of thousands of distinct CDR3 sequences, 15% to 20% of them seen only once. Source material: PBMCs or a T cell subset sorted from them (not recorded which). All receptors derive from a young man who had mild COVID-19 (a few samples of this study predate the infection). Cell type and time point are not known.

This clonotype was detected only once. V usage is TRBV25-1 and J usage is TRBJ2-4; no clear D gene. The CDR3 length is 12 residues. Germline CDR1 and CDR2: MGHDK and SYGVNS. V gave up 4 bases and J gave up 3 bases, with 4 bases separating them. The CDR3 reads CASSGDKNIQYF. CDR3 DNA sequence: TGTGCCAGCAGTGGTGACAAAAACATTCAGTACTTC.

The chain joins TRBV3-1 to TRBJ1-3, with D perhaps matching TRBD1 (5 bases). Germline CDR1 and CDR2: LGHDT and YNNKEL (reference sequence). The V end lost 1 base, the J end lost 2 bases, and 18 bases lay between the germline ends. The CDR3 has 18 amino acids. The CDR3 bases are TGTGCCAGCAGCCAAGTGCCCGGGGCGGGGCCTCCTGGAAACACCATATATTTT. It translates to CASSQVPGAGPPGNTIYF.

This clonotype was observed at least ten times. This chain's CDR3 is CASSGPGAAEAFF. The CDR3 DNA sequence: TGTGCCAGCAGTGGCCCCGGGGCAGCTGAAGCTTTCTTT. The J gene is TRBJ1-1, the V gene TRBV6-5; tentatively, D is TRBD1 (5 bases). The germline CDR1 and CDR2 sequences are MNHEY and SVGAGI. This CDR3 region has 13 residues. V dropped 5 bases and J dropped 6 bases, with 13 bases sitting between them.

The sample holds a few counts of this clonotype. The chain joins TRBV7-2 to TRBJ1-1, with D possibly being TRBD1 (5 bases). The germline V and J ends were trimmed by 0 bases and 1 base, with 6 bases remaining between them. The CDR3 runs to 14 residues. Germline CDR1 and CDR2: SGHTA and FQGNSA. Written as DNA, the CDR3 is TGTGCCAGCAGCTTAGCGCAGGGGAACACTGAAGCTTTCTTT. Its translation is CASSLAQGNTEAFF.

The V and J genes are TRBV11-2 and TRBJ2-1; 11 nucleotides line up with TRBD2. The germline V gene encodes CDR1 SGHAT and CDR2 FQNNGV. The CDR3 runs 17 residues. The J segment lost 7 bases and the V segment lost 4 bases, leaving 12 bases of the junction unmatched. This CDR3 reads CASSSIFSGGARNEQFF. The CDR3 nucleotides read TGTGCCAGCAGCTCTATCTTTAGCGGGGGGGCCCGGAATGAGCAGTTCTTC. Drawing the rest from reference TRBV11-2 and TRBJ2-1, the complete variable domain is EAGVAQSPRYKIIEKRQSVAFWCNPISGHATLYWYQQILGQGPKLLIQFQNNGVVDDSQLPKDRFSAERLKGVDSTLKIQPAKLEDSAVYLCASSSIFSGGARNEQFFGPGTRLTVL.

The sample holds one count of this clonotype. This sequence joins TRBV10-1 and TRBJ1-1; D not certain. CDR1 and CDR2 from the germline V gene are WNHNN and SYGVQD (reference sequence). Trimming pared 3 bases from V and 1 base from J, leaving 6 bases between. The CDR3 length is 13 residues. CDR3 region: CASSELRNTEAFF. CDR3 sequence (DNA): TGCGCCAGCAGTGAATTAAGGAACACTGAAGCTTTCTTT.

Remarks on this clonotype: One end of the junction does not line up with germline, which may come from a read error. The chain employs TRBV15 and TRBJ1-5; no definite D call. This CDR3 comprises 15 residues. Germline V gene data show CDR1 as LNHNV and CDR2 as YYDKDF (reference sequence). The CDR3 coding sequence is TGTGCCACCAGCCACGGTCCTGAAACCTATCAACCCCAGCATTTT. Amino acid sequence: CATSHGPETYQPQHF.

The J gene is TRBJ1-1, the V gene TRBV12-3 or TRBV12-4, with no clear D. Trimming cost V 5 bases and J 3 bases, with 7 bases left between them. The CDR3 runs to 12 residues. CDR3 region: CASSMTHTEAFF. The DNA for the CDR3 is TGTGCCAGCAGTATGACTCACACTGAAGCTTTCTTT.

The CDR3, as DNA: TGCAGTGCTAGCGGGGCAGAGAGCACAGATACGCAGTATTTT. This codes for CSASGAESTDTQYF. V and J are TRBV20-1 and TRBJ2-3; TRBD1 or TRBD2 may be the D gene (5 bases each). The CDR3 is made up of 14 amino acids. Trimming took 3 bases from V and 0 from J, leaving 10 bases between them. The germline V gene has CDR1 DFQATT and CDR2 SNEGSKA (reference sequence).

The J gene is TRBJ1-1, the V gene TRBV7-3, with D possibly TRBD1 on 5 matching bases. CDR3 length: 15 amino acids. Trimming took 0 bases from V and 1 from J, leaving 9 bases between them. Germline CDR1 SGHTA, CDR2 FQGTGA. The CDR3 here is CASSLTRQQNTEAFF. CDR3 in DNA: TGTGCCAGCAGCTTAACAAGACAGCAGAACACTGAAGCTTTCTTT.

The chain has TRBV28 and TRBJ2-5, with 8 bases that match TRBD2. The CDR3 is made up of 15 amino acids. CDR1 and CDR2 from the germline V gene are MDHEN and SYDVKM. Trimming at V came to 5 bases and at J to 4 bases, leaving 9 bases not matched to a gene. The CDR3 region has the DNA TGTGCCAGCAGTCCCGGGGGGGCGGGAGCAGAGACCCAGTACTTC. It translates to CASSPGGAGAETQYF.

V usage is TRBV4-3 and J usage is TRBJ2-3; perhaps TRBD2 as D (6 bases). The CDR3 covers 16 residues. Germline CDR1 LGHNA, CDR2 YSLEER. V was clipped by 0 bases and J by 3 bases, with 13 bases between them. This CDR3 reads CASSQEWGVGTDTQYF. Written as DNA, the CDR3 is TGCGCCAGCAGCCAAGAATGGGGGGTAGGAACAGATACGCAGTATTTT.

This clonotype was observed a few times. This chain uses TRBV18 with TRBJ1-5; 7 positions agree with TRBD1. Germline V gives CDR1 KGHSH, CDR2 LQKENI. CDR3 size: 16 residues. Unmatched junction bases numbered 3, after V lost 1 base and J lost 0 bases. For the CDR3, the DNA is TGTGCCAGCTCACCACGGGACAGAACTAGCAATCAGCCCCAGCATTTT. Its translation is CASSPRDRTSNQPQHF.

The rearrangement links TRBV6-5 to TRBJ2-3; no firm D call. This CDR3 region has 14 residues. V shed 2 bases and J shed 2 bases, with 8 bases lying between them. Germline V gene lookup returns CDR1 MNHEY and CDR2 SVGAGI. The CDR3 DNA reads as TGTGCCAGCAGTTACGCCCAAGCCACAGATACGCAGTATTTT. Protein: CASSYAQATDTQYF.

This clonotype was observed a few times. The chain combines TRBV28 with TRBJ2-3; the D is unclear. The length of the CDR3 is 12 residues. With 6 bases removed from V and 0 bases from J, the gap between germline ends came to 4 bases. CDR1 is MDHEN, CDR2 SYDVKM, per germline. The CDR3, as DNA: TGTGCCAGCAGACAGAGCACAGATACGCAGTATTTT. Translating gives CASRQSTDTQYF.

V is TRBV7-9 and J is TRBJ2-5, with TRBD2 matching 10 bases. Germline assignment: CDR1 SEHNR and CDR2 FQNEAQ (reference sequence). J lost 5 bases, V lost 3 bases, and 3 bases had no gene match. The CDR3 extends over 14 amino acids. CDR3 amino acids: CASSFGTSDETQYF. CDR3 in DNA: TGTGCCAGCAGCTTCGGGACTAGCGATGAGACCCAGTACTTC. Supplemented by reference TRBV7-9 and TRBJ2-5, the full variable domain reads DTGVSQNPRHKITKRGQNVTFRCDPISEHNRLYWYRQTLGQGPEFLTYFQNEAQLEKSRLLSDRFSAERPKGSFSTLEIQRTEQGDSAMYLCASSFGTSDETQYFGPGTRLLVL.

This clonotype was observed many times. CDR3: CASSQGGGQETQYF. In DNA form, the CDR3 reads TGCGCCAGCAGCCAAGGTGGGGGACAAGAGACCCAGTACTTC. The V gene is TRBV4-1, the J gene TRBJ2-5; D could derive from TRBD1 or TRBD2 (5 bases each). The CDR3 totals 14 residues. Looked up from germline, CDR1 is MGHRA and CDR2 is YSYEKL. Trimming took 1 base from V and 2 from J, leaving 8 bases between them.

For this clonotype: Sequence at one end of the junction differs from germline and may be a read error. The CDR3 DNA is TGTGCCAGCAGCATTCAGGGGGTCGGCTATGGTTACACCTTC. This sequence encodes CASSIQGVGYGYTF. The gene calls are TRBV11-2 and TRBJ1-2; 7 positions match TRBD1. This CDR3 spans 14 amino acids. Germline CDR1 reads SGHAT; CDR2 reads FQNNGV. The entire variable domain, with the rest obtained from reference TRBV11-2 and TRBJ1-2, is as follows: EAGVAQSPRYKIIEKRQSVAFWCNPISGHATLYWYQQILGQGPKLLIQFQNNGVVDDSQLPKDRFSAERLKGVDSTLKIQPAKLEDSAVYLCASSIQGVGYGYTFGSGTRLTVV.

The chain couples TRBV2 to TRBJ2-2, with D possibly TRBD2 on 7 matching bases. The V gene lost 7 bases and the J gene lost 2 bases, with 17 bases spanning the gap. CDR3 length: 16 amino acids. Germline loops: CDR1 SNHLY, CDR2 FYNNEI. The CDR3 protein is CASTNAGGANTGELFF. CDR3 DNA: TGTGCCAGCACCAATGCTGGGGGGGCTAACACCGGGGAGCTGTTTTTT.

The chain is built from TRBV7-2 and TRBJ2-4; perhaps TRBD1 as D (6 bases). The length of the CDR3 is 16 residues. Germline CDR1 SGHTA, CDR2 FQGNSA. Trimming left V 5 bases short and J 4 bases short, with 18 bases between. CDR3 nucleotide sequence: TGTGCCAGCAGCCCTCCCCGTGGGGGCGGGAAAAACATTCAGTACTTC. It is translated as CASSPPRGGGKNIQYF.

This clonotype was counted a few times. The rearrangement joins TRBV10-3 to TRBJ1-5, with a weak D call TRBD1 (6 bases). This CDR3 comprises 13 residues. Deletions cut 4 bases from V and 7 bases from J, with 11 bases between. Germline V lookup: CDR1 ENHRY, CDR2 SYGVKD. The chain's CDR3 is CAISGGGSQPQHF. CDR3 coding DNA: TGTGCCATCAGTGGTGGGGGCTCCCAGCCCCAGCATTTT.

The genes are TRBV6-2 or TRBV6-3 and TRBJ1-1; D is ambiguous. V was clipped by 1 base and J by 4 bases, with 7 bases between them. This CDR3 comprises 13 residues. Germline V gene data show CDR1 as MNHEY and CDR2 as SVGEGT. CDR3 bases: TGTGCCAGCAGTTACTGGGGATCCACTGAAGCTTTCTTT. Translating it yields CASSYWGSTEAFF.

This clonotype was detected a few times. The chain links TRBV5-1 to TRBJ2-2; possible D gene TRBD1, 6 bases. V was clipped by 7 bases and J by 4 bases, with 11 bases between them. CDR3 length: 13 amino acids. The germline gives CDR1 SGHRS, CDR2 YFSETQ. CDR3 coding DNA: TGCGCCAGCGGTATACAGGGCACCGGGGAGCTGTTTTTT. Translation gives CASGIQGTGELFF.

The rearrangement joins TRBV3-1 to TRBJ2-2; D ambiguous. This CDR3 contains 14 residues. CDR1 LGHDT and CDR2 YNNKEL come from the germline V gene (reference sequence). The V and J ends lost 5 bases and 0 bases respectively, with 7 bases between them. The CDR3 DNA is TGTGCCAGCAGCTATCCCGCGAACACCGGGGAGCTGTTTTTT. Its protein product is CASSYPANTGELFF. Supplemented by reference TRBV3-1 and TRBJ2-2, the full variable domain reads DTAVSQTPKYLVTQMGNDKSIKCEQNLGHDTMYWYKQDSKKFLKIMFSYNNKELIINETVPNRFSPKSPDKAHLNLHINSLELGDSAVYFCASSYPANTGELFFGEGSRLTVL.

This clonotype was seen a few times. Mismatch with germline at one junction end may stem from a read error. V is TRBV7-2 and J is TRBJ1-3, with 8 bases aligning to TRBD1. There are 13 residues in the CDR3. Germline values: CDR1 SGHTA, CDR2 FQGNSA. The CDR3 DNA follows: TGTGCCAGCAGCTTAGACTCTGGGGCAGGGGGCAGTTTT. Amino acid sequence: CASSLDSGAGGSF.